Below, 19 T cell receptor beta chains from the same sample are listed, as sequenced in a study of early T cells in non-severe SARS-CoV-2 infection. TCRdb re-called the 5' RACE reads through MiXCR, storing one row per CDR3 protein. The sample records approximately 71,000 distinct CDR3 sequences, about an eighth being singletons. Material for sequencing was whole blood. These receptors all come from an adult who was a healthcare worker with PCR-confirmed SARS-CoV-2 infection or an uninfected control (not recorded which).

This clonotype was counted ten times or more. The V call is TRBV7-6, the J call TRBJ2-3; D tentatively reads TRBD1 or TRBD2 (5 bases each). Germline CDR1 is SGHVS and CDR2 is FNYEAQ. This CDR3 is 20 amino acids long. The V and J ends lost 3 bases and 1 base respectively, with 26 bases between them. DNA of the CDR3: TGTGCCAGCAGCTTTTACCCACGGGACCCACAAGGGGTTGGCACAGATACGCAGTATTTT. This encodes CASSFYPRDPQGVGTDTQYF.

This chain uses TRBV20-1 with TRBJ2-2; TRBD2 agrees at 13 bases. V lost 1 base, J lost 5 bases, and 7 bases stayed unmatched. From germline, CDR1 is DFQATT and CDR2 SNEGSKA (reference sequence). The length of the CDR3 is 17 residues. In DNA form, the CDR3 reads TGCAGTGCTAGAGCCACTAGCGGGGGGGCTCTGACCGGGGAGCTGTTTTTT. Protein: CSARATSGGALTGELFF.

The CDR3 DNA reads as TGTGCCAGCAGTTTCTTCCCCAGGGAAGAGAACACTGAAGCTTTCTTT. Translating gives CASSFFPREENTEAFF. The chain joins TRBV6-6 to TRBJ1-1, with D perhaps TRBD1 (5 bases). The CDR3 spans 16 residues. The germline CDR1 and CDR2 sequences are MNHNY and SVGAGI (reference sequence). V was trimmed by 4 bases and J by 1 base, leaving 16 bases between them.

This clonotype was counted only a few times. V usage is TRBV5-1 and J usage is TRBJ1-1; maybe TRBD1 (6 bases). Between the trimmed V and J ends, which lost 0 bases and 3 bases, there was a span of 12 bases. This CDR3 is built from 15 residues. Germline V gene data show CDR1 as SGHRS and CDR2 as YFSETQ. Written as DNA, the CDR3 is TGCGCCAGCAGCTTGGATCAGGGGTACGACACTGAAGCTTTCTTT. This sequence encodes CASSLDQGYDTEAFF.

The table lists this clonotype with many counts. The chain joins TRBV27 to TRBJ1-2, with a tentative D call TRBD1 (6 bases). With 5 bases removed from V and 5 bases from J, the gap between germline ends came to 18 bases. This CDR3 region has 15 residues. Germline V gene data show CDR1 as MNHEY and CDR2 as SMNVEV (reference sequence). The CDR3 spells CASSPKGVSRYGYTF. The CDR3 DNA reads as TGTGCCAGCAGTCCAAAGGGGGTATCGCGTTATGGCTACACCTTC.

The V gene is TRBV29-1, the J gene TRBJ2-1; D not certain. V gave up 6 bases and J gave up 5 bases, with 11 bases separating them. Germline V gene data show CDR1 as SQVTM and CDR2 as ANQGSEA. The CDR3 contains 12 residues. The DNA for the CDR3 is TGCAGCGTCGCAGAAGGGAACAATGAGCAGTTCTTC. Translating it yields CSVAEGNNEQFF.

This clonotype showed up many times. This sequence joins TRBV29-1 and TRBJ1-1; no clear D gene. CDR3 size: 12 residues. From germline, CDR1 is SQVTM and CDR2 ANQGSEA. Trimming shortened V by 6 bases and J by 2 bases, and 10 bases separated the two germline ends. CDR3 region: CSVRSTNTEAFF. The CDR3 region has the DNA TGCAGCGTCCGTAGCACCAACACTGAAGCTTTCTTT.

J is TRBJ2-1 and V is TRBV29-1; no clear D. The V and J ends lost 5 bases and 2 bases respectively, with 16 bases between them. The length of the CDR3 is 15 residues. Germline V CDR1 and CDR2: SQVTM, ANQGSEA. CDR3 region: CSVPSGSWTYNEQFF. CDR3 sequence (DNA): TGCAGCGTTCCCTCCGGCTCTTGGACCTACAATGAGCAGTTCTTC.

This clonotype was observed at least ten times. V is TRBV28 and J is TRBJ1-3, with a possible D match to TRBD1 (5 bases). V lost 2 bases, J lost 4 bases, and 9 bases lay in between. The CDR3 spans 14 residues. Per the germline V gene, CDR1 is MDHEN and CDR2 is SYDVKM. The CDR3 bases are TGTGCCAGCAGTTTAGGGGGTTCAGGAAACACCATATATTTT. Its translation is CASSLGGSGNTIYF. Complete variable domain (other parts from reference TRBV28 and TRBJ1-3): DVKVTQSSRYLVKRTGEKVFLECVQDMDHENMFWYRQDPGLGLRLIYFSYDVKMKEKGDIPEGYSVSREKKERFSLILESASTNQTSMYLCASSLGGSGNTIYFGEGSWLTVV.

In this sample, this clonotype turned up a few times. J is TRBJ2-7 and V is TRBV27, with D possibly matching TRBD2 (7 bases). The CDR3 is made up of 15 amino acids. The V gene's germline CDR1 is MNHEY and CDR2 SMNVEV (reference sequence). The V end lost 4 bases, the J end lost 3 bases, and 16 bases lay between the germline ends. CDR3 in amino acids: CASSSPGGPRYEQYF. Here the CDR3 DNA reads TGTGCCAGCAGTTCCCCCGGGGGGCCTCGCTACGAGCAGTACTTC.

The V call is TRBV4-1, the J call TRBJ2-3, with no clear D. Germline V gene sequence: CDR1 MGHRA, CDR2 YSYEKL. V was pared by 6 bases and J by 4 bases, with 11 bases between. There are 13 residues in the CDR3. CDR3 amino acids: CASRLVGADTQYF. The CDR3 DNA reads TGCGCCAGCAGATTAGTTGGGGCAGATACGCAGTATTTT.

The V call is TRBV7-2, the J call TRBJ2-3; D tentatively fits TRBD1 or TRBD2 (5 bases each). Trimming took off 4 bases at V and 4 bases at J, with 15 bases between the two ends. Germline lookup yields CDR1 SGHTA and CDR2 FQGNSA. The CDR3 is 15 amino acids. This chain's CDR3 is CASSSQGPRADTQYF. The CDR3 nucleotides are TGTGCCAGCAGCTCCCAGGGACCACGAGCAGATACGCAGTATTTT.

The rearrangement joins TRBV4-1 to TRBJ2-2; 9 bases line up with TRBD2. Germline CDR1 reads MGHRA; CDR2 reads YSYEKL. J lost 4 bases, V lost 6 bases, and 6 bases had no gene match. The CDR3 spans 15 residues. This chain's CDR3 is CASRPSGASTGELFF. CDR3 coding DNA: TGCGCCAGCAGACCTAGCGGGGCGAGCACCGGGGAGCTGTTTTTT.

This clonotype has more than one count but fewer than ten. The CDR3: CASRRTGGNNEQYF. The CDR3 DNA is TGTGCCAGCAGGCGGACAGGGGGCAACAACGAGCAGTACTTC. V gene TRBV6-2 or TRBV6-3 combines with J gene TRBJ2-7; 11 bases align to TRBD1. With V trimmed by 6 bases and J by 5 bases, 6 bases remained unmatched. Germline-derived CDR1 and CDR2 are MNHEY and SVGEGT. The CDR3 length is 14 residues.

The chain couples TRBV29-1 to TRBJ1-1; no clear D gene. The germline V and J ends were trimmed by 5 bases and 7 bases, with 14 bases remaining between them. The V gene's germline CDR1 is SQVTM and CDR2 ANQGSEA. The CDR3 totals 12 residues. Here the CDR3 reads CSVYKGSGEAFF. The CDR3, as DNA: TGCAGCGTTTATAAGGGATCTGGTGAAGCTTTCTTT.

This clonotype was seen only a few times. The chain carries TRBV25-1 and TRBJ1-2; D gene unclear. This CDR3 contains 14 residues. The ends were cut back, 0 bases at V and 5 bases at J, with 10 bases in the middle. Germline V gene lookup returns CDR1 MGHDK and CDR2 SYGVNS. CDR3 protein: CASSEYGERYGYTF. CDR3 in DNA: TGTGCCAGCAGTGAATATGGGGAGCGATATGGCTACACCTTC.

As regards this clonotype: A single base separates this from a much larger clone, so it may be a read error. The chain employs TRBV5-1 and TRBJ1-4, with D unresolved. The germline V gene encodes CDR1 SGHRS and CDR2 YFSETQ. Trimming left V 4 bases short and J 8 bases short, with 12 bases between. This CDR3 has 13 amino acids. This CDR3 reads CASSLIGGEKLFF. CDR3 nucleotides: TGCGCCAGCAGCCTTATAGGCGGGGAAAAACTGTTTTTT.

This clonotype was seen once. This chain joins TRBV3-1 and TRBJ1-2, with unresolved D. V lost 2 bases to trimming and J lost 5 bases, with 15 bases between them. The germline CDR1 and CDR2 sequences are LGHDT and YNNKEL (reference sequence). The CDR3 covers 15 residues. The CDR3 nucleotides read TGTGCCAGCAGCCAAAGCGCAACCAGTCAATATGGCTACACCTTC. Protein sequence: CASSQSATSQYGYTF.

This clonotype was recorded many times. This rearrangement joins TRBV28 to TRBJ1-1; the D is unclear. The germline V gene has CDR1 MDHEN and CDR2 SYDVKM. The CDR3 runs to 13 residues. Trimming stripped 7 bases from V and 0 bases from J, with 9 bases between. This CDR3 is CASIMRVNTEAFF. CDR3 in DNA: TGTGCCAGCATTATGAGGGTGAACACTGAAGCTTTCTTT. Full variable domain (outside the CDR3, taken from reference TRBV28 and TRBJ1-1): DVKVTQSSRYLVKRTGEKVFLECVQDMDHENMFWYRQDPGLGLRLIYFSYDVKMKEKGDIPEGYSVSREKKERFSLILESASTNQTSMYLCASIMRVNTEAFFGQGTRLTVV.